The 31 T cell receptor beta chains presented below share a single source sample, sequenced in a study of blood T cells in healthy people across ages. The authors ran a second PCR of roughly 6 to 12 cycles using a sample-barcoded 5' primer and a J-beta primer mix. MiXCR was run by TCRdb on the 5' RACE reads, yielding one entry per CDR3 protein. The table lists about 1.1 million distinct CDR3 sequences, roughly two fifths of them singletons, with less than 15% in the top ten. Material for sequencing was blood. All receptors derive from a man between 18 and 35 years old in good health.

The gene calls are TRBV3-1 and TRBJ2-7; unclear D gene. V lost 3 bases, J lost 0 bases, and 12 bases lay in between. CDR1 LGHDT and CDR2 YNNKEL come from the germline V gene (reference sequence). The CDR3 spans 15 residues. The CDR3 bases are TGTGCCAGCAGCCAGCAACGCGCGAGCTCCTACGAGCAGTACTTC. Residues: CASSQQRASSYEQYF.

This clonotype was detected only a few times. This sequence joins TRBV20-1 and TRBJ2-3; 8 bases align to TRBD1. The CDR3 length is 15 residues. Looked up from germline, CDR1 is DFQATT and CDR2 is SNEGSKA (reference sequence). Trimming took 3 bases from V and 3 from J; bases not matched to a gene: 8. CDR3 region: CSASKTGAWTDTQYF. CDR3 bases: TGCAGTGCTAGTAAGACAGGGGCGTGGACAGATACGCAGTATTTT.

The chain couples TRBV29-1 to TRBJ1-1, with a tentative D call TRBD1 (5 bases). This CDR3 spans 13 amino acids. Germline V gene sequence: CDR1 SQVTM, CDR2 ANQGSEA. With 6 bases removed from V and 5 bases from J, the gap between germline ends came to 16 bases. DNA for the CDR3: TGCAGCGTAAGACGGGACGGTGAGACTGAAGCTTTCTTT. Translating it yields CSVRRDGETEAFF.

V gene TRBV20-1 combines with J gene TRBJ1-4; no firm D call. CDR1 is DFQATT, CDR2 SNEGSKA, per germline (reference sequence). V was pared by 3 bases and J by 0 bases, with 11 bases between. This CDR3 is 15 amino acids long. CDR3 in DNA: TGCAGTGCTAGGGCCGGCTCGGCAACTAATGAAAAACTGTTTTTT. This translates into CSARAGSATNEKLFF.

This clonotype has ten or more counts. J is TRBJ2-7 and V is TRBV2; D is tentatively TRBD1 or TRBD2 (5 bases each). This CDR3 comprises 16 residues. Trimming stripped 4 bases from V and 0 bases from J, with 16 bases between. From germline, CDR1 is SNHLY and CDR2 FYNNEI. CDR3 DNA sequence: TGTGCCAGCAGTGGGTTCGGGACCACTGGCTCCTACGAGCAGTACTTC. Translating gives CASSGFGTTGSYEQYF. The full variable domain, in which reference TRBV2 and TRBJ2-7 provide the parts outside the CDR3, is EPEVTQTPSHQVTQMGQEVILRCVPISNHLYFYWYRQILGQKVEFLVSFYNNEISEKSEIFDDQFSVERPDGSNFTLKIRSTKLEDSAMYFCASSGFGTTGSYEQYFGPGTRLTVT.

This rearrangement joins TRBV20-1 to TRBJ2-2; TRBD1 matches at 9 bases. The ends lost 6 bases at V and 7 bases at J; junction bases unmatched: 12. Germline assignment: CDR1 DFQATT and CDR2 SNEGSKA (reference sequence). The CDR3 length is 15 residues. The CDR3 nucleotides read TGCAGTGCCCTAGGGCGGACAGGGGCGGACGGGGAGCTGTTTTTT. It codes for CSALGRTGADGELFF.

Of note for this clonotype: Possible read error: a much larger clone is one base away. This chain uses TRBV12-3 or TRBV12-4 with TRBJ2-1; D uncertain. The CDR3 is 10 amino acids. V lost 9 bases and J 6 bases, leaving 6 bases between the germline ends. The CDR3: CASAINEQFF. In DNA form, the CDR3 reads TGTGCCAGTGCGATCAATGAGCAGTTCTTC.

This chain connects TRBV10-3 to TRBJ2-7; 7 positions agree with TRBD1. The J call may be in error: the DNA end matches TRBJ2-5 better. This CDR3 has 14 residues. Germline loops: CDR1 ENHRY, CDR2 SYGVKD. The CDR3 coding sequence is TGTGCCACCACCCCGGGACAGCTTAAAGAGACCCAGTACTTC. This codes for CATTPGQLKETQYF.

This clonotype was seen a handful of times. The chain couples TRBV3-1 to TRBJ2-1; D is possibly TRBD2 (6 bases). V shed 5 bases and J shed 6 bases, with 23 bases lying between them. The CDR3 covers 17 residues. Germline loops: CDR1 LGHDT, CDR2 YNNKEL (reference sequence). The CDR3 sequence: CASSGRLEGGGTNEQFF. The CDR3 region has the DNA TGTGCCAGCAGCGGAAGATTGGAGGGCGGAGGCACCAATGAGCAGTTCTTC.

The CDR3 is CASSAPSEQFF. DNA of the CDR3: TGTGCCAGCAGTGCTCCGTCTGAGCAGTTCTTC. The rearrangement uses TRBV25-1 and TRBJ2-1, with D hard to call. From germline, CDR1 is MGHDK and CDR2 SYGVNS. The CDR3 runs to 11 residues. Between the trimmed V and J ends, which lost 4 bases and 9 bases, there was a span of 7 bases.

The CDR3 loop is CASSVDPDPNTQYF. CDR3 DNA sequence: TGTGCCAGCAGCGTAGATCCCGACCCGAATACGCAGTATTTT. The chain has TRBV9 and TRBJ2-3; D unresolved. Trimming removed 0 bases at V and 7 bases at J, with 12 bases between. Germline V gives CDR1 SGDLS, CDR2 YYNGEE. The CDR3 length is 14 residues.

V is TRBV12-3 or TRBV12-4 and J is TRBJ2-2; unclear D gene. V shed 5 bases and J shed 7 bases, with 5 bases lying between them. The CDR3 is made up of 11 amino acids. The CDR3 loop is CASSQNGELFF. In DNA, the CDR3 is TGTGCCAGCAGTCAAAACGGGGAGCTGTTTTTT.

The chain is built from TRBV12-5 and TRBJ1-1; D is possibly TRBD1 (5 bases). The CDR3 totals 15 residues. Trimming took off 7 bases at V and 0 bases at J, with 15 bases between the two ends. CDR1 and CDR2 (germline): LGHNT, FRNRAP. CDR3 amino acids: CASDLPGIMNTEAFF. The CDR3 region has the DNA TGTGCTAGTGACCTACCAGGGATTATGAACACTGAAGCTTTCTTT. The full variable domain, its missing parts supplied by reference TRBV12-5 and TRBJ1-1, is DARVTQTPRHKVTEMGQEVTMRCQPILGHNTVFWYRQTMMQGLELLAYFRNRAPLDDSGMPKDRFSAEMPDATLATLKIQPSEPRDSAVYFCASDLPGIMNTEAFFGQGTRLTVV.

The rearrangement joins TRBV10-3 to TRBJ1-1, with D unresolved. V was trimmed by 2 bases and J by 1 base, leaving 5 bases between them. The CDR3 has 13 amino acids. Per germline, CDR1 ENHRY and CDR2 SYGVKD. The DNA of the CDR3 is TGTGCCATCAGTGAGGGGGAGAACACTGAAGCTTTCTTT. This encodes CAISEGENTEAFF.

V and J are TRBV20-1 and TRBJ2-1; D is uncertain. The length of the CDR3 is 15 residues. The germline CDR1 and CDR2 sequences are DFQATT and SNEGSKA (reference sequence). V was trimmed by 3 bases and J by 0 bases, leaving 12 bases between them. This CDR3 is CSASDSYSSYNEQFF. CDR3 bases: TGCAGTGCTAGCGATAGTTATAGCTCCTACAATGAGCAGTTCTTC.

On this clonotype itself: The germline gene is not matched at one end of the junction; a read error may be the cause. The rearrangement joins TRBV7-6 to TRBJ2-3; 8 bases line up with TRBD1. The CDR3 has 15 residues. Germline-derived CDR1 and CDR2 are SGHVS and FNYEAQ. CDR3 nucleotide sequence: TGTGCCAGCAGCCCACGGACAGGGATAACAGGTACGCAGTATTTT. Its translation: CASSPRTGITGTQYF.

V gene TRBV20-1 combines with J gene TRBJ2-1; 7 nucleotides match TRBD1. The germline gives CDR1 DFQATT, CDR2 SNEGSKA (reference sequence). The CDR3 spans 14 residues. V was pared by 4 bases and J by 5 bases, with 8 bases of the junction left unmatched. In DNA, the CDR3 is TGCAGTGCTATTAAGACAGGGTGGGACAATGAGCAGTTCTTC. Translating gives CSAIKTGWDNEQFF.

This clonotype was observed a few times. This sequence joins TRBV12-3 or TRBV12-4 and TRBJ2-5; D is undetermined. The CDR3 spans 13 residues. V lost 0 bases to trimming and J lost 11 bases, with 13 bases between them. CDR3 protein: CASSLAPGNEQYF. CDR3 nucleotides: TGTGCCAGCAGTTTAGCGCCTGGGAATGAGCAGTACTTC.

This clonotype was counted between two and nine times. The V call is TRBV5-5, the J call TRBJ2-1; 9 bases fit TRBD2. There are 15 residues in the CDR3. V lost 4 bases to trimming and J lost 12 bases; unmatched junction nucleotides: 14. Germline V gives CDR1 SGHKS, CDR2 YYEKEE (reference sequence). The CDR3 sequence: CASSAGSSGGLWQFF. Written as DNA, the CDR3 is TGTGCCAGCAGCGCTGGAAGTAGCGGGGGATTGTGGCAGTTCTTC.

The CDR3 DNA follows: TGTGCCAGCAGCCAAGGCGGGTGGGGTACTAGCGGGAACAATGAGCAGTTCTTC. Its translation: CASSQGGWGTSGNNEQFF. The chain employs TRBV3-1 and TRBJ2-1; 10 bases match TRBD2. Germline lookup yields CDR1 LGHDT and CDR2 YNNKEL (reference sequence). V was pared by 1 base and J by 5 bases, with 11 bases of the junction left unmatched. This CDR3 comprises 18 residues.

As for this clonotype: An end of the junction does not agree with germline; a read error may underlie this. This chain uses TRBV20-1 with TRBJ2-2, with D maybe TRBD1 (6 bases). The germline CDR1 and CDR2 sequences are DFQATT and SNEGSKA (reference sequence). This CDR3 region has 16 residues. The CDR3 sequence: CSAREELGAATGELFF. DNA for the CDR3: TGCAGTGCTAGAGAGGAGTTGGGGGCAGCCACCGGAGAGCTGTTTTTT.

The rearrangement uses TRBV6-5 and TRBJ1-1; 7 positions match TRBD1. V lost 4 bases, J lost 0 bases, and 11 bases stayed unmatched. CDR3 length: 17 residues. Germline-derived CDR1 and CDR2 are MNHEY and SVGAGI. The CDR3 nucleotides read TGTGCCAGCAGTTCTGACCTTGGAGGGGGCTTGAACACTGAAGCTTTCTTT. It codes for CASSSDLGGGLNTEAFF.

The chain employs TRBV3-1 and TRBJ2-1; TRBD2 might be the D (5 bases). This CDR3 has 12 residues. Trimming shortened V by 3 bases and J by 8 bases, and 8 bases separated the two germline ends. CDR1 and CDR2 from the germline V gene are LGHDT and YNNKEL (reference sequence). For the CDR3, the DNA is TGTGCCAGCAGCCATTCGAGGGATGAGCAGTTCTTC. It yields the protein CASSHSRDEQFF.

The rearrangement uses TRBV20-1 and TRBJ1-4, with a tentative D call TRBD1 (6 bases). V was shortened by 3 bases and J by 0 bases, with 8 bases between the two germline ends. The CDR3 contains 14 residues. In germline, CDR1 is DFQATT, CDR2 SNEGSKA (reference sequence). This CDR3 reads CSASGQPTNEKLFF. The CDR3 nucleotides read TGCAGTGCTAGCGGACAGCCAACTAATGAAAAACTGTTTTTT.

The chain couples TRBV3-1 to TRBJ1-2; D unresolved. This CDR3 region has 13 residues. The germline V and J ends were trimmed by 4 bases and 6 bases, with 12 bases remaining between them. CDR1 and CDR2 from the germline V gene are LGHDT and YNNKEL (reference sequence). The DNA of the CDR3 is TGTGCCAGCAGCCCTTCGGGCGGTCATGGCTACACCTTC. Amino acid sequence: CASSPSGGHGYTF.

The chain employs TRBV10-3 and TRBJ2-7, with D unresolved. Trimming removed 9 bases at V and 0 bases at J, with 12 bases between. The CDR3 totals 13 residues. Germline V gives CDR1 ENHRY, CDR2 SYGVKD. The CDR3 DNA reads TGTGCCATAATCGACGACCTCTCCTACGAGCAGTACTTC. As protein: CAIIDDLSYEQYF.

The CDR3 DNA sequence: TGCAGTGCTAACTCCCGGGACCGGAACACTGAAGCTTTCTTT. This sequence encodes CSANSRDRNTEAFF. The rearrangement uses TRBV20-1 and TRBJ1-1; D possibly corresponds to TRBD1 (5 bases). The CDR3 contains 14 residues. Trimming left V 4 bases short and J 1 base short, with 13 bases between. The germline gives CDR1 DFQATT, CDR2 SNEGSKA (reference sequence).

V and J are TRBV24-1 and TRBJ2-1; 10 nucleotides agree with TRBD1. V shed 4 bases and J 3 bases; nucleotides not matched to a gene: 5. The CDR3 totals 16 residues. Germline V gene sequence: CDR1 KGHDR, CDR2 SFDVKD. CDR3 coding DNA: TGTGCCACCAGTGACGCGACAGGGGGCGGCTACAATGAGCAGTTCTTC. Translating it yields CATSDATGGGYNEQFF.

The V gene is TRBV20-1, the J gene TRBJ1-1, with D maybe TRBD1 (5 bases). V gave up 3 bases and J gave up 0 bases, with 11 bases separating them. There are 14 residues in the CDR3. Germline V gives CDR1 DFQATT, CDR2 SNEGSKA (reference sequence). CDR3: CSASPGLMNTEAFF. CDR3 DNA: TGCAGTGCTAGCCCGGGACTGATGAACACTGAAGCTTTCTTT.

The chain's CDR3 is CASSRKGPNEKLFF. In nucleotides, the CDR3 is TGTGCCAGCAGCCGCAAAGGACCTAATGAAAAACTGTTTTTT. The chain joins TRBV7-8 to TRBJ1-4; the D is unclear. Germline V CDR1 and CDR2: SGHVS, FQNEAQ. There are 14 residues in the CDR3. The germline V and J ends were trimmed by 5 bases and 3 bases, with 10 bases remaining between them.

The V and J genes are TRBV7-9 and TRBJ2-7, with 7 positions matching TRBD2. The germline CDR1 and CDR2 sequences are SEHNR and FQNEAQ (reference sequence). This CDR3 comprises 14 residues. Unmatched junction bases numbered 1, after V lost 0 bases and J lost 2 bases. The CDR3 loop reads CASSLAGLTYEQYF. CDR3 bases: TGTGCCAGCAGCTTAGCGGGACTAACCTACGAGCAGTACTTC.